This T cell receptor beta chain came from a study of blood T cell repertoires in COVID-19. As for the study in general: COVID-19 samples, acute and convalescent, were from the United States, Italy and Spain. The analysed material was cDNA or gDNA that came from T cells, B-cell-depleted T cells, or PBMCs.

As handled by the study authors: Nucleated cell number was recorded as an estimate derived from reference gene primer amplification. Assay: immunoSEQ multiplex PCR; the TCRdb copy retains only in-frame clones and omits some. That table is the source of V, J and clone size, and D and trimming were worked out from the DNA. The sample has about 87,000 clones, about 87% seen once. Material: peripheral blood. This TCR was recovered from a man in his forties with acute or convalescent COVID-19.

The CDR3 spells CASSFYRVSGNTIYF. The CDR3 nucleotides are TGTGCCAGCAGCTTCTACAGGGTCTCTGGAAACACCATATATTTT. The chain has TRBV5-8 and TRBJ1-3, with a tentative D call TRBD1 (6 bases). Trimming removed 2 bases at V and 0 bases at J, with 9 bases between. The CDR3 extends over 15 amino acids. The germline gives CDR1 SGHTS, CDR2 YDEGEE.